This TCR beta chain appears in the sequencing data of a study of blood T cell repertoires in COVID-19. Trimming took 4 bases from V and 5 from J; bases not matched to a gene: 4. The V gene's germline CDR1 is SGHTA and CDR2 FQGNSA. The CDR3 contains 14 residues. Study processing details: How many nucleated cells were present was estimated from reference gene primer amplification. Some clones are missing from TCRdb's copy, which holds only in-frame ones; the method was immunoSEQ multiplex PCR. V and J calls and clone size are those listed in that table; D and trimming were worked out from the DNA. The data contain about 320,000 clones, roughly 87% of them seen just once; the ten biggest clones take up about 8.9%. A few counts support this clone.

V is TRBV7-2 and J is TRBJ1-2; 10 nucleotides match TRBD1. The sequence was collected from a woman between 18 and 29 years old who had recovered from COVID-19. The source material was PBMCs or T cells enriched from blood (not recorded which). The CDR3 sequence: CASSSWTGGYGYTF. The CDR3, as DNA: TGTGCCAGCAGCTCCTGGACAGGGGGATATGGCTACACCTTC.